This entry concerns a single T cell receptor beta chain. The antigen is undetermined. Each CDR3 protein gets one entry in TCRdb, which reprocessed the 5' RACE reads and gives no DNA. The sample has 440,000 or so distinct CDR3 sequences. These data come from a study of T cells expressing NK-cell markers. Study observations and caveats: Among a handful of donors, these clonotypes also ranked first in the CD3+CD56-NKG2C+ fraction.

This receptor was obtained from a woman between 18 and 70 years old in good health. The sequenced sample consisted of blood T cells: a sorted CD56 or NKG2C T cell subset, CD4+ or CD8+ T cells, or bulk PBMC T cells (not recorded which).

The CDR3 spells CSAPPRGAMNTEAFF. This chain connects TRBV20-1 to TRBJ1-1; TCRdb outputs TRBD1, but without DNA this stays unchecked. This CDR3 is built from 15 residues. CDR1 is DFQATT, CDR2 SNEGSKA, per germline (reference sequence).